The rows below give T cell receptor beta chains drawn from one sample of a study of cytomegalovirus exposure and HLA in healthy donors. The repertoire was sequenced with immunoSEQ multiplex PCR; TCRdb's copy has only in-frame clones and lacks some. This table has around 70,000 clones, 94% appearing once. Source material: PBMCs. These receptors were obtained from a man aged 18 to 30 in good health and CMV-seropositive. Both conserved end residues are part of each CDR3. D genes are given only for firm matches. A row's size may be missing; if present it is once, few, many or a size class.

CDR3 length	V gene	D gene	clone size	J gene	CDR3 protein	CDR3 DNA
14	TRBV19	.	.	TRBJ2-7	CASSISQRSYEQYF	TGTGCCAGTAGTATCAGTCAGCGCTCCTACGAGCAGTACTTC
16	TRBV9	.	.	TRBJ1-4	CASSPGSRATNEKLFF	TGTGCCAGCAGCCCGGGAAGCCGGGCAACTAATGAAAAACTGTTTTTT
16	TRBV5-4	TRBD2	.	TRBJ2-4	CASSLKVSGSGGIQYF	TGTGCCAGCAGCTTGAAGGTGAGCGGGAGTGGAGGTATTCAGTACTTC
16	TRBV21-1	.	once	TRBJ2-1	CASSDLTSGIWNEQFF	TGTGCCAGCAGCGACTTGACTAGCGGGATTTGGAATGAGCAGTTCTTC
16	TRBV10-3	TRBD1	.	TRBJ2-7	CAIKGQGARYSYEQYF	TGTGCCATCAAGGGGCAGGGGGCGAGGTATTCCTACGAGCAGTACTTC
15	TRBV9	.	.	TRBJ2-3	CASSVDEGFADTQYF	TGTGCCAGCAGCGTAGATGAGGGATTCGCAGATACGCAGTATTTT
16	TRBV27	.	.	TRBJ2-7	CASRRRRALHSYEQYF	TGTGCCAGCAGGAGAAGGCGTGCACTACACTCCTACGAGCAGTACTTC
15	TRBV28	TRBD2	once	TRBJ2-1	CASSLRTSGRQEQFF	TGTGCCAGCAGTTTAAGGACTAGCGGGAGACAAGAGCAGTTCTTC
13	TRBV5-1	.	.	TRBJ1-4	CASSLQGNEKLFF	TGCGCCAGCAGCTTGCAGGGAAACGAAAAACTGTTTTTT
16	TRBV2	TRBD2	.	TRBJ2-7	CASRLAGGFSSYEQYF	TGTGCCAGCAGGCTAGCGGGAGGGTTTAGCTCCTACGAGCAGTACTTC
15	TRBV5-4	TRBD2	.	TRBJ2-4	CASSLGLAVKNIQYF	TGTGCCAGCAGCTTGGGACTAGCGGTCAAAAACATTCAGTACTTC
18	TRBV27	.	.	TRBJ2-3	CASSSYRDRKKFTDTQYF	TGTGCCAGCAGCTCATACAGGGACCGCAAAAAGTTCACAGATACGCAGTATTTT
14	TRBV19	.	.	TRBJ2-7	CASSNRDKFYEQYF	TGTGCCAGTAGTAACCGGGACAAATTCTACGAGCAGTACTTC
14	TRBV19	TRBD2	.	TRBJ2-1	CASRMGGGYNEQFF	TGTGCCAGTAGAATGGGCGGGGGATACAATGAGCAGTTCTTC
16	TRBV19	.	.	TRBJ1-1	CASSIQRGFHRDGAFF	TGTGCCAGTAGTATACAACGTGGGTTCCACAGGGATGGAGCTTTCTTT
16	TRBV28	.	.	TRBJ1-2	CASSIPQGSQTNGYTF	TGTGCCAGCAGCATCCCCCAAGGGAGCCAAACTAATGGCTACACCTTC
15	TRBV30	.	once	TRBJ2-5	CAWSDRGLPWETQYF	TGTGCCTGGAGTGACCGGGGACTGCCTTGGGAGACCCAGTACTTC
13	TRBV7-3	.	.	TRBJ1-1	CASSEQGNTEAFF	TGTGCCAGCAGCGAACAGGGGAACACTGAAGCTTTCTTT
15	TRBV6-5	.	.	TRBJ1-4	CASSYSVGPNEKLFF	TGTGCCAGCAGTTACTCGGTGGGCCCTAATGAAAAACTGTTTTTT
12	TRBV2	.	.	TRBJ1-3	CASSPRESTIYF	TGTGCCAGCAGCCCCAGGGAATCCACCATATATTTT
17	TRBV11-2	.	.	TRBJ2-6	CASSFGSPSSGANVLTF	TGTGCCAGCAGCTTTGGTAGCCCGAGCTCTGGGGCCAACGTCCTGACTTTC
14	TRBV2	.	few	TRBJ1-1	CATSWEPRGTEAFF	TGTGCCACATCTTGGGAGCCACGGGGGACTGAAGCTTTCTTT
13	TRBV19	.	once	TRBJ2-3	CASGASGFHTQYF	TGTGCCAGTGGGGCCTCCGGGTTCCATACGCAGTATTTT
15	TRBV5-1	.	.	TRBJ2-3	CASSLASASTDTQYF	TGCGCCAGCAGCTTGGCTAGCGCTAGCACAGATACGCAGTATTTT
14	TRBV27	TRBD1	.	TRBJ2-7	CASRRQGAGYEQYF	TGTGCCAGCAGGCGGCAGGGGGCGGGCTACGAGCAGTACTTC
15	TRBV6-1	.	.	TRBJ1-5	CASSEGTYSNQPQHF	TGTGCCAGCAGTGAGGGCACGTATAGCAATCAGCCCCAGCATTTT
13	TRBV6-1	.	.	TRBJ1-4	CASSTHLNEKLFF	TGTGCCAGCAGCACGCACCTAAATGAAAAACTGTTTTTT
15	TRBV9	.	.	TRBJ1-3	CASSVRPTGRNTIYF	TGTGCCAGCAGCGTACGACCAACAGGCCGAAACACCATATATTTT
16	TRBV5-1	.	.	TRBJ2-2	CASSLFGPRQTGELFF	TGCGCCAGCAGCTTGTTTGGCCCTCGTCAGACCGGGGAGCTGTTTTTT
13	TRBV4-2	.	.	TRBJ2-7	CASSQTDSNEQYF	TGTGCCAGCAGCCAGACGGACTCGAACGAGCAGTACTTC
15	TRBV9	TRBD2	.	TRBJ2-5	CASSLWTSVQETQYF	TGTGCCAGCAGCCTCTGGACTAGTGTGCAGGAGACCCAGTACTTC